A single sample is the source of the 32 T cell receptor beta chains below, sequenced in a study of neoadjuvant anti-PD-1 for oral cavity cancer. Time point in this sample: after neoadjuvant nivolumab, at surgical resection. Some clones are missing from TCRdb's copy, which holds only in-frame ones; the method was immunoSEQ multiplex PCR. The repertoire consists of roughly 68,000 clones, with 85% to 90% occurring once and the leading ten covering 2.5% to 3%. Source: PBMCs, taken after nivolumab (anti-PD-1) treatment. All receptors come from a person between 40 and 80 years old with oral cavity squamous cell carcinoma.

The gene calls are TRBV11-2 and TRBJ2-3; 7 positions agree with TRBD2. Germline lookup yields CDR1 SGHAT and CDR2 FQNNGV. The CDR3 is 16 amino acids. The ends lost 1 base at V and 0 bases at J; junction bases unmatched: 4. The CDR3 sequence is CASSLGVSGSTDTQYF. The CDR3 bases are TGTGCCAGCAGCTTAGGAGTTAGCGGGAGCACAGATACGCAGTATTTT.

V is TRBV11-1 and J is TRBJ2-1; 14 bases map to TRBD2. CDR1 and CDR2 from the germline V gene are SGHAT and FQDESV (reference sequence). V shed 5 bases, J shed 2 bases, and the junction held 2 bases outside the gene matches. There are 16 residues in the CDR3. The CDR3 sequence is CASSRTSGGTYNEQFF. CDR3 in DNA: TGTGCCAGCAGCCGGACTAGCGGGGGGACCTACAATGAGCAGTTCTTC.

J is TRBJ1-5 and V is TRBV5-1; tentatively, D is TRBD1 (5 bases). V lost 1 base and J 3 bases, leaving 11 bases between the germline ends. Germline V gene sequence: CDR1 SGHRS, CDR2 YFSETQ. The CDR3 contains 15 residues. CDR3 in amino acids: CASSLQGFDNQPQHF. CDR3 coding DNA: TGCGCCAGCAGCTTGCAGGGTTTTGACAATCAGCCCCAGCATTTT. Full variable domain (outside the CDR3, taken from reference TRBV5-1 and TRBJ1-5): KAGVTQTPRYLIKTRGQQVTLSCSPISGHRSVSWYQQTPGQGLQFLFEYFSETQRNKGNFPGRFSGRQFSNSRSEMNVSTLELGDSALYLCASSLQGFDNQPQHFGDGTRLSIL.

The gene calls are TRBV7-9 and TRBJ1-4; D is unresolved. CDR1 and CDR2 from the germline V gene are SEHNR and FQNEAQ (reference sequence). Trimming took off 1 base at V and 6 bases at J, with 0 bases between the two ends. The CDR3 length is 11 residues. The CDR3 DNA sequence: TGTGCCAGCAGCTTAGATGAAAAACTGTTTTTT. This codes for CASSLDEKLFF.

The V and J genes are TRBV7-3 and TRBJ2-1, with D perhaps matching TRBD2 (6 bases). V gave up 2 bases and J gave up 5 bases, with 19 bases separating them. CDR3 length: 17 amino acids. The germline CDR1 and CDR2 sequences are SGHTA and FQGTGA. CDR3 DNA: TGTGCCAGCAGCTTACACCCCCGGGACTCCCCAAACAATGAGCAGTTCTTC. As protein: CASSLHPRDSPNNEQFF.

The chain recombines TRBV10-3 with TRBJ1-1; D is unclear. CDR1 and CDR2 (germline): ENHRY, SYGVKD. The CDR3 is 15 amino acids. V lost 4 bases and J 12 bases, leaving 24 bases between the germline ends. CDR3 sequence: CAISGFSAIRGEPFF. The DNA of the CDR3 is TGTGCCATCAGTGGATTTTCGGCCATCCGTGGGGAGCCTTTCTTT.

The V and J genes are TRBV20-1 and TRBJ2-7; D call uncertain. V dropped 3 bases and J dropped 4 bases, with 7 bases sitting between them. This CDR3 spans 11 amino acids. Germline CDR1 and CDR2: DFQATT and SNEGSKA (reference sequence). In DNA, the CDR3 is TGCAGTGCTAGTGACGAATACGAGCAGTACTTC. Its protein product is CSASDEYEQYF.

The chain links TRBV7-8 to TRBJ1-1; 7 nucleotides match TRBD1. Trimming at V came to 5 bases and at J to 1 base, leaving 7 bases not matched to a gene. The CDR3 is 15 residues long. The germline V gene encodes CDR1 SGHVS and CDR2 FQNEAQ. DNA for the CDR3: TGTGCCAGCAGCCCAGGGGGTGGATGGAACACTGAAGCTTTCTTT. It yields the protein CASSPGGGWNTEAFF.

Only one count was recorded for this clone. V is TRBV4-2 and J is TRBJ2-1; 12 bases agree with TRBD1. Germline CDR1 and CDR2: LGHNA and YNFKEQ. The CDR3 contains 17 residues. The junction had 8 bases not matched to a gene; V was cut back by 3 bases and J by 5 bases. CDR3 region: CASSHAPGQGANNEQFF. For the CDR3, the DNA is TGTGCCAGCAGCCACGCCCCGGGACAGGGGGCGAACAATGAGCAGTTCTTC.

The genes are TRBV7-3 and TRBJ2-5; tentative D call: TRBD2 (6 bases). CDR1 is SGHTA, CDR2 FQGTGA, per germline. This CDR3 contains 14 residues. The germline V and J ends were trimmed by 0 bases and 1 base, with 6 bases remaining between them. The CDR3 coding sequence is TGTGCCAGCAGCTTAACGGGGGGCCAAGAGACCCAGTACTTC. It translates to CASSLTGGQETQYF.

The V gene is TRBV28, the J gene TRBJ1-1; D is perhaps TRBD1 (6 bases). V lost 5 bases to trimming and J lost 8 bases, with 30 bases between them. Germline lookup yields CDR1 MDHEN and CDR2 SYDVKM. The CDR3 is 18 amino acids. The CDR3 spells CASSGAPPGQYRTYEAFF. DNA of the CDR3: TGTGCCAGCAGTGGGGCCCCCCCCGGACAGTACAGAACCTACGAAGCTTTCTTT. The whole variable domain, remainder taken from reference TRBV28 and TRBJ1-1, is DVKVTQSSRYLVKRTGEKVFLECVQDMDHENMFWYRQDPGLGLRLIYFSYDVKMKEKGDIPEGYSVSREKKERFSLILESASTNQTSMYLCASSGAPPGQYRTYEAFFGQGTRLTVV.

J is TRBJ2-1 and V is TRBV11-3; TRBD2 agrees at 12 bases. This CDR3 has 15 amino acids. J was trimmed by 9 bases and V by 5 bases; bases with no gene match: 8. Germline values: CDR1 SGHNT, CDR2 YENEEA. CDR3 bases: TGTGCCAGCAGCGACATATCTAGCGGGAGGGCTGAGCAGTTCTTC. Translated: CASSDISSGRAEQFF.

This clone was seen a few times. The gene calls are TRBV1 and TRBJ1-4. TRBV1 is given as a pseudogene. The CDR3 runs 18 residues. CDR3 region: CTSSQEEGSPTFNEKLFF. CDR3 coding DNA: TGCACCAGCAGCCAAGAGGAGGGTTCGCCCACCTTTAATGAAAAACTGTTTTTT.

The CDR3 here is CASSLGGGETQYF. The DNA of the CDR3 is TGTGCCAGCAGCTTGGGAGGGGGAGAGACCCAGTACTTC. The J gene is TRBJ2-5, the V gene TRBV5-8, with D possibly matching TRBD1 (6 bases). The germline V gene has CDR1 SGHTS and CDR2 YDEGEE. The ends were cut back, 0 bases at V and 4 bases at J, with 7 bases in the middle. The CDR3 covers 13 residues.

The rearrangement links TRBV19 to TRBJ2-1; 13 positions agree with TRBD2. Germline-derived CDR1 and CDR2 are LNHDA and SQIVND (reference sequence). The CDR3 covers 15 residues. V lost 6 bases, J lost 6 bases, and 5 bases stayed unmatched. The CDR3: CASSRTSGRGNEQFF. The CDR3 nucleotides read TGTGCCAGTAGCAGGACTAGCGGGAGAGGCAATGAGCAGTTCTTC.

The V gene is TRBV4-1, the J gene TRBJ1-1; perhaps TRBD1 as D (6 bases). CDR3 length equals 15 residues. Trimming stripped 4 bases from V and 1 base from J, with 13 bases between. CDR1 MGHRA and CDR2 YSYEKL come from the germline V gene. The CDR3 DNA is TGCGCCAGCAGCCGGGTCGGACAGAAGAACACTGAAGCTTTCTTT. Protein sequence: CASSRVGQKNTEAFF.

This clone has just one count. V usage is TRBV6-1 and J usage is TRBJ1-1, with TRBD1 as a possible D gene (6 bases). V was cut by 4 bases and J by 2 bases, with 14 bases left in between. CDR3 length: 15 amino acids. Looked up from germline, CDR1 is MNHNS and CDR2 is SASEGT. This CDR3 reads CASSGAGASNTEAFF. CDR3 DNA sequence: TGTGCCAGCAGTGGAGCAGGGGCGTCAAACACTGAAGCTTTCTTT.

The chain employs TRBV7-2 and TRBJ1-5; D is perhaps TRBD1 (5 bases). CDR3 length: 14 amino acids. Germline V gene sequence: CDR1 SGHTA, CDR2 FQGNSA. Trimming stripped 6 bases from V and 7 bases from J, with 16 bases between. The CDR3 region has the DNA TGTGCCAGCAGTCAAAACGGGCAGGGACAGCCCCAGCATTTT. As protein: CASSQNGQGQPQHF.

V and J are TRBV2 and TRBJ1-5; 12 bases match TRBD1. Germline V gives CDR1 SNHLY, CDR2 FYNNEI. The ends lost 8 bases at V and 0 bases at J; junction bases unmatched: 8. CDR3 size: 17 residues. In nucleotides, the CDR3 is TGTGCCAGCGGGGGGACAGGGGGCAACTATAGCAATCAGCCCCAGCATTTT. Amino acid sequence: CASGGTGGNYSNQPQHF.

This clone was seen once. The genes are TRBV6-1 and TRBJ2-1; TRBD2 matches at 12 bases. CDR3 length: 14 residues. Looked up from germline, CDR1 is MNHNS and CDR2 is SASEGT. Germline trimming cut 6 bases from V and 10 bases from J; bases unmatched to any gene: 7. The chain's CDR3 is CASSERLAGGEQFF. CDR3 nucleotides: TGTGCCAGCAGCGAACGGCTAGCGGGGGGGGAGCAGTTCTTC.

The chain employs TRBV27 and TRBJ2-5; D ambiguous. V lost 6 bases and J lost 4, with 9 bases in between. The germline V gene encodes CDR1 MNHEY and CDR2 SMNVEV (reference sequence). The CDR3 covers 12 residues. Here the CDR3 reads CASSSRRETQYF. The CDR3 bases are TGTGCCAGCAGCTCCCGTCGAGAGACCCAGTACTTC.

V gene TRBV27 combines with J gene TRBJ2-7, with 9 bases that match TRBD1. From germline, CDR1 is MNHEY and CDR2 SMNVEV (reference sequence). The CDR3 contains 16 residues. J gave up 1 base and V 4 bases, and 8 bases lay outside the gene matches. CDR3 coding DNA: TGTGCCAGCAGTTCCCGCGGACAGGGGAGGTCCTACGAGCAGTACTTC. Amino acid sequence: CASSSRGQGRSYEQYF.

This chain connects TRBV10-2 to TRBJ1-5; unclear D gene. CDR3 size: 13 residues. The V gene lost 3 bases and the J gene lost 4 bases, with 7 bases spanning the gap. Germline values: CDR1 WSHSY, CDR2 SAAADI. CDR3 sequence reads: CASSEWVNQPQHF. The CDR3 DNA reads TGCGCCAGCAGTGAATGGGTGAATCAGCCCCAGCATTTT.

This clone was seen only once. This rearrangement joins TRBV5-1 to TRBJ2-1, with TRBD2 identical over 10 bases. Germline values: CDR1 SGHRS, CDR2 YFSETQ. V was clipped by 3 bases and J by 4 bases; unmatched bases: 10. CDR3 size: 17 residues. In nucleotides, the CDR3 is TGCGCCAGCAGCTGGACCGGGACTAGCGAAATGTACAATGAGCAGTTCTTC. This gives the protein CASSWTGTSEMYNEQFF.

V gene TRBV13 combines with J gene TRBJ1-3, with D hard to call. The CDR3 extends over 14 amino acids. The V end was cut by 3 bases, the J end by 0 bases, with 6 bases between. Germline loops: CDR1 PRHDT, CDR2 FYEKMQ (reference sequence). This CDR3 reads CASSFPASGNTIYF. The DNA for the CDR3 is TGTGCCAGCAGCTTCCCAGCCTCTGGAAACACCATATATTTT.

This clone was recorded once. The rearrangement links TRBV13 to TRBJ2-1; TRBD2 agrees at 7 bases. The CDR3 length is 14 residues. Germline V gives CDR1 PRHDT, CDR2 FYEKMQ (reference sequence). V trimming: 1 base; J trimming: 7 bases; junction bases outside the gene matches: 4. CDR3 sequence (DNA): TGTGCCAGCAGCTTAGAGTTGCGGGAGAATGAGCAGTTCTTC. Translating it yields CASSLELRENEQFF.

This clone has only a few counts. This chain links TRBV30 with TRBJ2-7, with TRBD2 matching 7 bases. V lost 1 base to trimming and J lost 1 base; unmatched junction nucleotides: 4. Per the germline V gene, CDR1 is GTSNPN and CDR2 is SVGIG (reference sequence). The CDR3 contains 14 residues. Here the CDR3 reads CAWSAERGSYEQYF. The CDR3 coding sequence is TGTGCCTGGAGTGCCGAGCGGGGTTCCTACGAGCAGTACTTC.

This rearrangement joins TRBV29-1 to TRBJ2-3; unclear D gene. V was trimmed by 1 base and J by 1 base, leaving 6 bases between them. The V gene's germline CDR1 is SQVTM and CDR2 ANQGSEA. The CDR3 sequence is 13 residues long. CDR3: CSVEGQGTDTQYF. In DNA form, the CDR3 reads TGCAGCGTTGAAGGGCAGGGCACAGATACGCAGTATTTT.

The DNA for the CDR3 is TGCGCCAGCAGCGTCGGCAGCACCGGGGCCAACGTCCTGACTTTC. As protein: CASSVGSTGANVLTF. The genes are TRBV5-1 and TRBJ2-6, with D unresolved. The V end lost 4 bases, the J end lost 4 bases, and 12 bases lay between the germline ends. The CDR3 is made up of 15 amino acids. Looked up from germline, CDR1 is SGHRS and CDR2 is YFSETQ.

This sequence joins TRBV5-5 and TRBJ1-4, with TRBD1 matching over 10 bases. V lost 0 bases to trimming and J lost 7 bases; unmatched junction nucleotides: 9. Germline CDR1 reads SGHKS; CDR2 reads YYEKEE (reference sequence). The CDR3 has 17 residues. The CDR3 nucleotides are TGTGCCAGCAGCTTGGGGGCGACAGGGGGCGAAGGTGAAAAACTGTTTTTT. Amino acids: CASSLGATGGEGEKLFF.

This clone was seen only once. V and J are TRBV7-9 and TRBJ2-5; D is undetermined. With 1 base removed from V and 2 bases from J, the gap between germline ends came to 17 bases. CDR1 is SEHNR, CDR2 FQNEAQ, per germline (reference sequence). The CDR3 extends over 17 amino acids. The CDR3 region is CASSLGFPARDQETQYF. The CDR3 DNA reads TGTGCCAGCAGCTTAGGCTTCCCTGCTAGGGATCAAGAGACCCAGTACTTC. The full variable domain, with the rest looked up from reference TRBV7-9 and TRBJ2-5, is DTGVSQNPRHKITKRGQNVTFRCDPISEHNRLYWYRQTLGQGPEFLTYFQNEAQLEKSRLLSDRFSAERPKGSFSTLEIQRTEQGDSAMYLCASSLGFPARDQETQYFGPGTRLLVL.

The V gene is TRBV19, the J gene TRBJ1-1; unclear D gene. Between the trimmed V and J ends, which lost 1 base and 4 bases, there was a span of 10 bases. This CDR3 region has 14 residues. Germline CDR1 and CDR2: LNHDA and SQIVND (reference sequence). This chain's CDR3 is CASSIGVLGTEAFF. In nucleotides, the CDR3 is TGTGCCAGTAGTATAGGGGTGTTGGGCACTGAAGCTTTCTTT.